The 23 T cell receptor beta chains reported below all come from one sample, sequenced in a study of T cells in localized non-small cell lung cancer. Clones were sequenced by immunoSEQ multiplex PCR, and TCRdb holds only the in-frame ones, with some missing. The sample records approximately 6,400 clones, 40% to 45% being singletons. Here the sequenced sample was lung tumor tissue, taken before any cancer treatment. The receptors were gathered from a woman aged 40 to 75 with stage II squamous cell lung carcinoma.

This rearrangement joins TRBV5-1 to TRBJ2-5, with D possibly being TRBD1 or TRBD2 (5 bases each). The V and J ends lost 0 bases and 1 base respectively, with 16 bases between them. The CDR3 has 17 amino acids. Per the germline V gene, CDR1 is SGHRS and CDR2 is YFSETQ. In DNA, the CDR3 is TGCGCCAGCAGCTTGGTCGGGTCCGCGAGGGGCCAAGAGACCCAGTACTTC. This encodes CASSLVGSARGQETQYF.

This chain links TRBV29-1 with TRBJ2-7, with D perhaps TRBD1 (6 bases). Germline assignment: CDR1 SQVTM and CDR2 ANQGSEA. V shed 7 bases and J shed 2 bases, with 18 bases lying between them. The CDR3 runs 14 residues. CDR3 nucleotides: TGCAGCGCCTCCCGGACAGTCCAAGCCTACGAGCAGTACTTC. It codes for CSASRTVQAYEQYF.

This rearrangement joins TRBV28 to TRBJ1-1, with D perhaps TRBD1 (5 bases). The CDR3 sequence is 16 residues long. Germline CDR1 reads MDHEN; CDR2 reads SYDVKM. Trimming shortened V by 6 bases and J by 1 base, and 18 bases separated the two germline ends. The CDR3 nucleotides read TGTGCCAGCAGGACGGTAGGGGTTCGCGGGAACACTGAAGCTTTCTTT. Translation gives CASRTVGVRGNTEAFF.

The rearrangement uses TRBV30 and TRBJ1-3, with 8 bases that match TRBD1. The length of the CDR3 is 15 residues. The germline V gene has CDR1 GTSNPN and CDR2 SVGIG (reference sequence). Unmatched junction bases numbered 6, after V lost 5 bases and J lost 0 bases. The CDR3 bases are TGTGCCTGGCGAAGGACAGGGAGCTCTGGAAACACCATATATTTT. Protein product: CAWRRTGSSGNTIYF.

This sequence joins TRBV29-1 and TRBJ2-5; TRBD2 matches at 9 bases. Germline lookup yields CDR1 SQVTM and CDR2 ANQGSEA. With 4 bases clipped from V and 7 bases from J, the junction kept 13 bases outside the gene matches. There are 15 residues in the CDR3. CDR3 sequence reads: CSVALAGSSLGTQYF. CDR3 coding DNA: TGCAGCGTTGCACTAGCGGGCTCCTCTTTAGGGACCCAGTACTTC.

The chain employs TRBV28 and TRBJ1-6; 8 positions agree with TRBD1. J lost 13 bases, V lost 5 bases, and 7 bases had no gene match. Germline V lookup: CDR1 MDHEN, CDR2 SYDVKM. This CDR3 has 13 residues. CDR3 coding DNA: TGTGCCAGCAGTCCGAGGGACAGGCCTCCCCTCCACTTT. Amino acid sequence: CASSPRDRPPLHF.

The chain carries TRBV9 and TRBJ1-3, with 7 bases matching TRBD1. V gave up 6 bases and J gave up 0 bases; unmatched junction bases: 15. The CDR3 is 18 residues long. Germline V CDR1 and CDR2: SGDLS, YYNGEE. The CDR3 spells CASTAGTDRSHSGNTIYF. The CDR3 DNA reads as TGTGCCAGCACCGCCGGGACAGATCGTTCTCACTCTGGAAACACCATATATTTT.

V and J are TRBV4-1 and TRBJ2-3; unclear D gene. The CDR3 consists of 17 residues. The germline V and J ends were trimmed by 5 bases and 6 bases, with 24 bases remaining between them. Germline CDR1 is MGHRA and CDR2 is YSYEKL. CDR3 nucleotides: TGCGCCAGCAGCTCCAGAAACCCCATCTTAGTGGGGGATACGCAGTATTTT. It specifies CASSSRNPILVGDTQYF.

The genes are TRBV15 and TRBJ2-5, with a possible D match to TRBD2 (7 bases). CDR1 is LNHNV, CDR2 YYDKDF, per germline (reference sequence). The CDR3 is 15 residues long. V was trimmed by 1 base and J by 2 bases, leaving 11 bases between them. The CDR3 sequence: CATSRVRGAQETQYF. In DNA, the CDR3 is TGTGCCACCAGCAGAGTCCGGGGGGCGCAAGAGACCCAGTACTTC.

The V call is TRBV19, the J call TRBJ2-3, with TRBD2 matching over 11 bases. The germline V gene encodes CDR1 LNHDA and CDR2 SQIVND (reference sequence). J was trimmed by 5 bases and V by 5 bases; bases with no gene match: 9. This CDR3 comprises 16 residues. As DNA, the CDR3 is TGTGCCAGTAGTGATCTTAGCGGGGGGGCGGTAGATACGCAGTATTTT. Translating it yields CASSDLSGGAVDTQYF.

This clone appeared a few times. The gene calls are TRBV11-3 and TRBJ2-1; maybe TRBD2 (6 bases). Germline-derived CDR1 and CDR2 are SGHNT and YENEEA. Deletions cut 0 bases from V and 0 bases from J, with 6 bases between. The CDR3 covers 15 residues. CDR3 bases: TGTGCCAGCAGCTTAGAGGGGGGCTCCTACAATGAGCAGTTCTTC. Translating gives CASSLEGGSYNEQFF.

The chain is built from TRBV9 and TRBJ1-1, with D possibly being TRBD1 (6 bases). This CDR3 contains 12 residues. Trimming removed 4 bases at V and 9 bases at J, with 13 bases between. Germline V gene lookup returns CDR1 SGDLS and CDR2 YYNGEE. The CDR3 DNA reads TGTGCCAGCAGCCCATTAGGGGACAAAGCTTTCTTT. This sequence encodes CASSPLGDKAFF.

The rearrangement links TRBV25-1 to TRBJ2-3; TRBD1 matches at 9 bases. From germline, CDR1 is MGHDK and CDR2 SYGVNS. CDR3 length: 17 residues. After removal of 3 bases from V and 0 bases from J, the junction contained 7 bases not matched to a gene. The CDR3 DNA follows: TGTGCCAGCAGTGATTCTGCCGGGACAGGGAGCACAGATACGCAGTATTTT. It translates to CASSDSAGTGSTDTQYF.

The rearrangement links TRBV19 to TRBJ2-3; a weak D match, TRBD2 (5 bases). CDR1 and CDR2 (germline): LNHDA, SQIVND (reference sequence). The CDR3 extends over 14 amino acids. V was pared by 7 bases and J by 4 bases, with 15 bases between. CDR3 loop: CASKAVGSADTQYF. The CDR3 DNA reads as TGTGCCAGTAAGGCAGTAGGTAGCGCAGATACGCAGTATTTT.

The J gene is TRBJ2-6, the V gene TRBV19, with D unresolved. Germline values: CDR1 LNHDA, CDR2 SQIVND (reference sequence). V was trimmed by 4 bases and J by 2 bases, leaving 6 bases between them. The CDR3 extends over 14 amino acids. The CDR3 nucleotides read TGTGCCAGTAGTACCACCACTGGGGCCAACGTCCTGACTTTC. Residues: CASSTTTGANVLTF.

This clone was found a few times. The V gene is TRBV6-8, the J gene TRBJ2-6; TRBD1 matches at 8 bases. The CDR3 is made up of 15 amino acids. V was pared by 5 bases and J by 1 base, with 1 base of the junction left unmatched. Germline V CDR1 and CDR2: MNHGY, SAAAGT. In DNA form, the CDR3 reads TGTGCCAGCAGTGACAGGGGTTCTGGGGCCAACGTCCTGACTTTC. The encoded protein is CASSDRGSGANVLTF.

The rearrangement uses TRBV18 and TRBJ1-1; 8 nucleotides align to TRBD1. Germline V gives CDR1 KGHSH, CDR2 LQKENI. The CDR3 contains 14 residues. The ends lost 3 bases at V and 2 bases at J; junction bases unmatched: 2. Here the CDR3 DNA reads TGTGCCAGCTCACCGGGACAGGCTAACACTGAAGCTTTCTTT. Amino acids: CASSPGQANTEAFF.

This clone was counted once. The J gene is TRBJ1-4, the V gene TRBV6-8; unclear D gene. CDR3 length equals 14 residues. The germline CDR1 and CDR2 sequences are MNHGY and SAAAGT. V was clipped by 8 bases and J by 6 bases, with 16 bases between them. The CDR3 DNA reads TGTGCCAGCCGACTATCCCGGACTTATGAAAAACTGTTTTTT. Its protein is CASRLSRTYEKLFF.

The chain uses TRBV18 and TRBJ1-2; D call uncertain. The V gene's germline CDR1 is KGHSH and CDR2 LQKENI. The CDR3 has 13 residues. Trimming removed 1 base at V and 6 bases at J, with 9 bases between. In nucleotides, the CDR3 is TGTGCCAGCTCACCACAAGCTGCTCATGGCTACACCTTC. Its protein is CASSPQAAHGYTF.

This clone has just a few counts. The rearrangement joins TRBV7-6 to TRBJ2-5; 9 positions agree with TRBD2. CDR1 and CDR2 (germline): SGHVS, FNYEAQ. There are 15 residues in the CDR3. After removal of 3 bases from V and 4 bases from J, the junction contained 6 bases not matched to a gene. CDR3 protein: CASSLFSGGTETQYF. The CDR3 nucleotides are TGTGCCAGCAGCTTGTTTAGCGGGGGTACAGAGACCCAGTACTTC.

This chain connects TRBV10-2 to TRBJ2-3; possibly TRBD2 for D (5 bases). The CDR3 sequence is 13 residues long. V was cut by 0 bases and J by 6 bases, with 7 bases left in between. The germline gives CDR1 WSHSY, CDR2 SAAADI. CDR3 sequence reads: CASSESPGDTQYF. The CDR3 bases are TGCGCCAGCAGTGAGTCCCCGGGGGATACGCAGTATTTT.

CDR3 region: CASSESWGPYEQYF. In DNA, the CDR3 is TGCGCCAGCAGTGAGTCGTGGGGACCCTACGAGCAGTACTTC. The rearrangement joins TRBV10-2 to TRBJ2-7, with D tentatively TRBD1 or TRBD2 (5 bases each). Germline loops: CDR1 WSHSY, CDR2 SAAADI. This CDR3 comprises 14 residues. The germline V and J ends were trimmed by 0 bases and 2 bases, with 8 bases remaining between them.

This clone was recorded a few times. The rearrangement links TRBV19 to TRBJ1-2, with D tentatively TRBD1 (5 bases). The CDR3 is made up of 15 amino acids. V was cut by 6 bases and J by 5 bases, with 19 bases left in between. In germline, CDR1 is LNHDA, CDR2 SQIVND (reference sequence). CDR3 DNA: TGTGCCAGTAGGCAGTCCGGGGGGAACTTATATGGCTACACCTTC. This translates into CASRQSGGNLYGYTF.